This entry describes one T cell receptor (beta chain). Generated by immunoSEQ multiplex PCR, the TCRdb table keeps only in-frame clones and is missing some. The table lists approximately 220,000 clones, roughly four fifths of them singletons, with around 3.1% in the top ten. The data were obtained in a study of blood T cell repertoires in COVID-19. Turning to the study itself: The study drew acute and convalescent COVID-19 samples from the United States, Italy and Spain.

Germline trimming cut 7 bases from V and 3 bases from J; bases unmatched to any gene: 9. The germline gives CDR1 MNHEY, CDR2 SMNVEV (reference sequence). There are 16 residues in the CDR3. V is TRBV27 and J is TRBJ2-1, with TRBD1 matching over 10 bases. The source is a woman in her 30s who had recovered from COVID-19. Source material: peripheral blood. The CDR3 loop is CASTRPGTGVYNEQFF. The CDR3 bases are TGTGCCAGCACGCGACCAGGGACAGGGGTCTACAATGAGCAGTTCTTC.